This entry concerns a single T cell receptor beta chain. Based on its abundance in the sample, this clone is medium-sized (0.01 to 0.1%). No antigen is known for it. No quality values exist for individual bases; no much larger clone is one base distant. These data are taken from a study of OX40 agonist ivuxolimab in advanced cancers. Turning to the overall study: Ivuxolimab, which targeted the costimulatory receptor OX40 (CD134), was an agonistic, fully human IgG2 monoclonal antibody. Intravenous ivuxolimab was administered to patients every 2 weeks at six dose levels: 0.01, 0.1, 0.3, 1.5, 3 and 10 mg/kg. Of the 50 to 55 dose-escalation patients, hepatocellular carcinoma was present in around 20, melanoma in around 15, renal cell carcinoma in 9 and head and neck cancer in 9. In the dose-escalation cohort, 70% to 85% of patients were male, and the mean age was approximately 64 years, with a range of 23 to 79. Patients were allowed to have had prior anti-PD-1, anti-PD-L1 or anti-CTLA-4 therapy, and 40% to 45% of the dose-escalation patients had been treated with checkpoint inhibitors. Three dose-escalation patients achieved partial responses, one with hepatocellular carcinoma and two with cutaneous melanoma. The point of sequencing TCRbeta in the periphery was to test whether ivuxolimab changed TCR sequence diversity and drove clonal T-cell expansion. The paper reports the monotherapy dose-escalation portion (N of about 51 patients) of the phase I ivuxolimab trial.

The trial excluded patients who had a history of autoimmune disease or were on systemic immunosuppression. Peripheral blood for TCR sequencing was collected from all dose cohorts at baseline, on cycle 4 day 1, and on cycle 7 day 1. Samples were obtained from an open-label, multicenter, first-in-human phase I dose-escalation trial of ivuxolimab. The trial enrolled adults with locally advanced or metastatic head and neck squamous cell, hepatocellular, melanoma or renal cell carcinoma. Before TCR sequencing, CD4+ T cells and CD8+ T cells from peripheral blood were sorted into separate populations. The research as a whole found: Partial responders in the 0.1-3.0 mg/kg groups had among the lowest normalized peripheral clonal expansion, especially among CD8+ T cells. On average, CD8+ T cells showed more expanded clones than CD4+ T cells after ivuxolimab. Antigen specificity was not determined for the clonally expanded peripheral T cells. Low levels of normalized T-cell clonal expansion were also seen in some nonresponding patients. At doses from 0.1 to 3.0 mg/kg, clonal expansion was seen in both CD4+ and CD8+ blood T cells between baseline and week 6.

In the germline V gene, CDR1 corresponds to MDHEN and CDR2 to SYDVKM. The CDR3, cysteine through phenylalanine, is 15 amino acids long. Only the CDR3 portion is preserved as DNA: 45 bases, with reading frame beginning at the first base. V is reduced by 5 bases and J by 4 bases, leaving a spacing of 17 bases between them. Genomic DNA was isolated from the sorted cells so that the TCRbeta CDR3 region could be sequenced. TCRbeta CDR3 regions were sequenced using the immunoSEQ Assay. Not all clones reach the TCRdb copy of this immuneACCESS table, which keeps in-frame sequences only. Checked studies attribute under half of the gap to unresolved V genes and leave the rest unexplained. This sample holds roughly 20,000 clones; 84% were observed only once. Approximately 15% of the sample lies in the top ten.

The receptor's source is an adult with an advanced solid tumor such as melanoma, head and neck, liver or kidney cancer. Here the sequenced sample was CD4+ or CD8+ T cells sorted from blood, taken in a trial of the OX40 agonist ivuxolimab. The V and J segments used are TRBV28 and TRBJ1-1; possibly the D gene is TRBD1, per 5 matching bases. The nucleotide sequence is TGTGCCAGCAGTCGAAGAGGGGATGAGAGCACTGAAGCTTTCTTT. The resulting protein is CASSRRGDESTEAFF.